These T cell receptor beta chains were read from a single sample in a study of T cell changes during pregnancy in multiple sclerosis. Generated by immunoSEQ multiplex PCR, the TCRdb table keeps only in-frame clones and is missing some. The repertoire holds about 110,000 clones, around 90% seen once, with over 1.5% in the top ten. The sample consisted of peripheral blood, taken before pregnancy. Receptor source: a female donor with multiple sclerosis, enrolled in a pregnancy study. Both conserved end residues are part of each CDR3. The D gene is left open where the match is weak. The size of a clone is reported for some rows only, either as once, few or many, or as a class for expanded clones.

v_gene,abundance,d_gene,j_gene,CDR3nt,CDR3aa
TRBV18,.,.,TRBJ1-1,TGTGCCAGCTCACCACAACAGACGGCAGACGAAGCTTTCTTT,CASSPQQTADEAFF
TRBV4-2,.,TRBD2,TRBJ2-7,TGTGCCAGCAGCCATCCAAGACTAGCGCGGGACTACGAGCAGTACTTC,CASSHPRLARDYEQYF
TRBV6-1,.,TRBD1,TRBJ1-1,TGTGCCAGCAGTGCCAGGGGGCGAGAAACTGAAGCTTTCTTT,CASSARGRETEAFF
TRBV10-3,.,TRBD2,TRBJ2-1,TGTGCCGTTAGCGGGACTGAGGCGAATGAGCAGTTCTTC,CAVSGTEANEQFF
TRBV7-3,few,.,TRBJ2-1,TGTGCCAGCAGCTTAAAAGCCGGAACTAGTCATGAGCAGTTCTTC,CASSLKAGTSHEQFF
TRBV6-5,.,TRBD1,TRBJ1-6,TGTGCCAGCAGTTACGGGCAGGGGGCCGGTTCACCCCTCCACTTT,CASSYGQGAGSPLHF
TRBV5-1,.,.,TRBJ1-6,TGCGCCAGCAGCTTGTTGAGTAGTCTTAATTCACCCCTCCACTTT,CASSLLSSLNSPLHF
TRBV10-3,.,TRBD1,TRBJ1-1,TGTGCCATCAGGGAACCCAGGGGGCCCCTGAACACTGAAGCTTTCTTT,CAIREPRGPLNTEAFF
TRBV6-6,.,.,TRBJ1-4,TGTGCCAGCAGTTACGTGGCATCACCTAATGAAAAACTGTTTTTT,CASSYVASPNEKLFF
TRBV19,.,TRBD1,TRBJ2-4,TGTGCCAGTAGTCCAGGCCTCTGGACAGGGGCGGCCAGGGGGCTAGCCAAAAACATTCAGTACTTC,CASSPGLWTGAARGLAKNIQYF
TRBV23-1,.,.,TRBJ2-7,TGCGCCAGCCCACATGGGAGTATTGAGGACGAGCAGTACTTC,CASPHGSIEDEQYF
TRBV6-5,.,.,TRBJ1-4,TGTGCCAGCAGTTCCGGGGGTCATGAAAAACTGTTTTTT,CASSSGGHEKLFF
TRBV7-9,.,TRBD1,TRBJ2-3,TGTGCCAGCAGCTTAGCGACAGGGGGCGGCACAGATACGCAGTATTTT,CASSLATGGGTDTQYF
TRBV7-2,.,TRBD1,TRBJ1-2,TGTGCCAGCAGCCGAGGGACAGGGAACTATGGCTACACCTTC,CASSRGTGNYGYTF
TRBV19,.,.,TRBJ1-1,TGTGCCAGTAGTATAGCCCTAAGGGGTTGGACTGAAGCTTTCTTT,CASSIALRGWTEAFF
TRBV9,.,TRBD1,TRBJ2-5,TGTGCCAGCAGCGTAGCTGACAGGGGATGGAAAGAGACCCAGTACTTC,CASSVADRGWKETQYF
TRBV28,.,TRBD1,TRBJ2-7,TGTGCCAGCAGCCGTACAGGGGGAGGTCAGGACGAGCAGTACTTC,CASSRTGGGQDEQYF
TRBV19,.,TRBD1,TRBJ2-7,TGTGCCAGTAGTACGGCGGGCAGGGGGTCCTACGAGCAGTACTTC,CASSTAGRGSYEQYF
TRBV30,.,TRBD1,TRBJ1-1,TGTGCCTGGAGTCCCCTAGGGGGATTGACAGGGCTCATGAACACTGAAGCTTTCTTT,CAWSPLGGLTGLMNTEAFF
TRBV7-2,.,TRBD2,TRBJ2-3,TGTGCCAGCAGTCCAAGCGGGGGGGCACGGACAGATACGCAGTATTTT,CASSPSGGARTDTQYF
TRBV30,.,TRBD2,TRBJ2-1,TGTGCCTGGAGTTACGGAGCGGGAGGCAACAATGAGCAGTTCTTC,CAWSYGAGGNNEQFF
TRBV28,.,.,TRBJ1-5,TGTGCCAGCAGTTTAAGAGGGCTAAAGGCGATACGGATAAGCAATCAGCCCCAGCATTTT,CASSLRGLKAIRISNQPQHF
TRBV30,.,TRBD1,TRBJ1-1,TGTGCCTGGAGTGTACGAGGGACAGGGAAACCCATGAACACTGAAGCTTTCTTT,CAWSVRGTGKPMNTEAFF
TRBV5-4,.,TRBD1,TRBJ1-6,TGTGCCAGCAGCCAAGACAGGGTTAATTCACCCCTCCACTTT,CASSQDRVNSPLHF
TRBV21-1,.,.,TRBJ2-7,TGTGCCAGCAGCAAAGTGGGACAGGGTAAATACGAGCAGTACTTC,CASSKVGQGKYEQYF
TRBV28,.,.,TRBJ2-5,TGTGCCAGCAGTTTAGGACAGATCCAAGAGACCCAGTACTTC,CASSLGQIQETQYF
TRBV19,.,.,TRBJ1-2,TGTGCCAGTAGTATACGCCAGGGAGGCGGCTACACCTTC,CASSIRQGGGYTF
TRBV6-1,.,TRBD1,TRBJ2-5,TGTGCCAGCAGCTTACTACAGGGGCGGGAGACCCAGTACTTC,CASSLLQGRETQYF
TRBV5-8,.,.,TRBJ2-6,TGTGCCAGCAGCTTCACCGTCTGGGGAGCTGGGGCCAACGTCCTGACTTTC,CASSFTVWGAGANVLTF
TRBV29-1,.,.,TRBJ2-3,TGCAGCGTTGAAGATCGACACAGAACTAGCACAGATACGCAGTATTTT,CSVEDRHRTSTDTQYF